This TCR beta chain was sequenced during a study of CD8 T cells in Susac syndrome. Study-wide findings and caveats: Total CD8+ and CD8+ TEMRA repertoires contained over 15 and five Susac-specific public clones, respectively.

There are a few counts of this clonotype. The antigen is undetermined. Germline V gene data show CDR1 as SGHRS and CDR2 as YFSETQ. V was pared by 3 bases and J by 6 bases, with 7 bases between. CDR3 length: 11 residues. After extraction with the RNeasy kit, about 0.45 to 1 ug of the RNA was reverse transcribed using random hexamers. Multiplex PCR with immunoSEQ amplified the TCR beta CDR3 across 54 Vbeta and 13 Jbeta. TCRdb reprocessed the immunoSEQ multiplex PCR reads with MiXCR, giving one entry per CDR3 protein. The sample holds about 75,000 distinct CDR3 sequences, approximately 93% seen once. The sample comprised CD8+ T cells from PBMCs. The rearrangement joins TRBV5-1 to TRBJ2-7, with D tentatively TRBD2 (5 bases). The sequence derives from a human donor with Susac syndrome. CDR3 sequence: CASSYGGEQYF. The CDR3, as DNA: TGCGCCAGCAGCTATGGAGGCGAGCAGTACTTC.